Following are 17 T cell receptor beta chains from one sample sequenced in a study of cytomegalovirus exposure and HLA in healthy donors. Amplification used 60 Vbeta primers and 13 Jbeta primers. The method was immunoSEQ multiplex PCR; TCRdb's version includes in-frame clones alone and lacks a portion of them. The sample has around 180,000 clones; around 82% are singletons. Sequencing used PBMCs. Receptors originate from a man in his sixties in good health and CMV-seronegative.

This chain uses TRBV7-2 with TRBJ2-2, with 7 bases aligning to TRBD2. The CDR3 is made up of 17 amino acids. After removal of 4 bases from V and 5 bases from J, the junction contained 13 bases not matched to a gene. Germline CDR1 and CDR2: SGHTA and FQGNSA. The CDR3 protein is CASSSLRAGSRTGELFF. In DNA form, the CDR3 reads TGTGCCAGCAGCTCGCTGAGAGCGGGGAGTAGGACCGGGGAGCTGTTTTTT. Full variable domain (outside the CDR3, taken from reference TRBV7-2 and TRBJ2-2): GAGVSQSPSNKVTEKGKDVELRCDPISGHTALYWYRQSLGQGLEFLIYFQGNSAPDKSGLPSDRFSAERTGGSVSTLTIQRTQQEDSAVYLCASSSLRAGSRTGELFFGEGSRLTVL.

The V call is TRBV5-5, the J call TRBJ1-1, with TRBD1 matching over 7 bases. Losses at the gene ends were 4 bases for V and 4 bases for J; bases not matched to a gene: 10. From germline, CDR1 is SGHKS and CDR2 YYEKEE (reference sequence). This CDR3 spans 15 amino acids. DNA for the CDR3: TGTGCCAGCAGCCTTCCCACAGGGGCTGGCACTGAAGCTTTCTTT. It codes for CASSLPTGAGTEAFF.

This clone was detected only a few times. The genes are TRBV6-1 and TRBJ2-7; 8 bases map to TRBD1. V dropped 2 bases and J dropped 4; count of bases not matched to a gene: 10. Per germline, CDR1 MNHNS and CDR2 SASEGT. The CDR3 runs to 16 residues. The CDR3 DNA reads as TGTGCCAGCAGTGAAACCCAGGGGGCAAGGAGGTACGAGCAGTACTTC. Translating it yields CASSETQGARRYEQYF.

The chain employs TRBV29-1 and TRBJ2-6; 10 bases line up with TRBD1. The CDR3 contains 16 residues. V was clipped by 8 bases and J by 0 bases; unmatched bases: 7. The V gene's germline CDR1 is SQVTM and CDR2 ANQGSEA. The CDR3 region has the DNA TGCAGCATCAGGGGGACAGGGGCCTCTGGGGCCAACGTCCTGACTTTC. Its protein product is CSIRGTGASGANVLTF.

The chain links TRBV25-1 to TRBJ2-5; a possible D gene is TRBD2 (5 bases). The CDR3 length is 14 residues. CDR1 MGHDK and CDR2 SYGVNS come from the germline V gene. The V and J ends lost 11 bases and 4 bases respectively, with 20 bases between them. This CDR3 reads CARNVEGWGETQYF. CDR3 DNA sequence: TGTGCCCGAAATGTTGAGGGTTGGGGAGAGACCCAGTACTTC.

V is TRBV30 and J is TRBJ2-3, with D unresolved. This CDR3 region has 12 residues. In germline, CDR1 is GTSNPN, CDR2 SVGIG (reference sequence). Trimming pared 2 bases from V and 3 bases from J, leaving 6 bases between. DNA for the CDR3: TGTGCCTGGAGTTTTCTAACAGATACGCAGTATTTT. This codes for CAWSFLTDTQYF.

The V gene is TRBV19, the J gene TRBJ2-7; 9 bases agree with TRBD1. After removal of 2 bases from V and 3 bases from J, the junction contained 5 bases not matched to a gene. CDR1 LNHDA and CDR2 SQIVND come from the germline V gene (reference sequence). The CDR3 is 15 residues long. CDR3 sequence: CASSIKGTGFYEQYF. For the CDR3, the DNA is TGTGCCAGTAGTATAAAAGGGACAGGGTTCTACGAGCAGTACTTC.

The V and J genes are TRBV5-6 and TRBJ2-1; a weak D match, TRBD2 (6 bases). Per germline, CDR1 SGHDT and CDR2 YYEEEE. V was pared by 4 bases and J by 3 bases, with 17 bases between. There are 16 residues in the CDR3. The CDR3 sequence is CASSPRGAGNYNEQFF. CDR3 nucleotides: TGTGCCAGCAGCCCCCGGGGTGCGGGGAACTACAATGAGCAGTTCTTC. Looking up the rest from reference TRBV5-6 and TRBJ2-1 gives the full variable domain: DAGVTQSPTHLIKTRGQQVTLRCSPKSGHDTVSWYQQALGQGPQFIFQYYEEEERQRGNFPDRFSGHQFPNYSSELNVNALLLGDSALYLCASSPRGAGNYNEQFFGPGTRLTVL.

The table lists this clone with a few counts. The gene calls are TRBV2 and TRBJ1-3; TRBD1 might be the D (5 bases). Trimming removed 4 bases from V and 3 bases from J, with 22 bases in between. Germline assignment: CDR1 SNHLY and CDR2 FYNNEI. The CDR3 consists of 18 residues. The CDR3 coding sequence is TGTGCCAGCAGTGTTAAACGAGAGGGGACTTGGAGTGGAAACACCATATATTTT. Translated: CASSVKREGTWSGNTIYF.

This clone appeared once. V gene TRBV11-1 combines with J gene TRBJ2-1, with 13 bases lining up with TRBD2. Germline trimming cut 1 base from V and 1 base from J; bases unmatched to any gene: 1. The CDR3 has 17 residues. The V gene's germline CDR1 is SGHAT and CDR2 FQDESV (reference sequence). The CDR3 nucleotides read TGTGCCAGCAGCTTAGGACTAGCGGGGGGTTCCTACAATGAGCAGTTCTTC. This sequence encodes CASSLGLAGGSYNEQFF.

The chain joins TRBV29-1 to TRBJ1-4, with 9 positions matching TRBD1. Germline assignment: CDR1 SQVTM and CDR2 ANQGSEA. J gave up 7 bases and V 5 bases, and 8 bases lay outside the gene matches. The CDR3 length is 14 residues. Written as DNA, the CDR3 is TGCAGCGTTTTAACAGGGGGCGCGTTTGAAAAACTGTTTTTT. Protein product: CSVLTGGAFEKLFF.

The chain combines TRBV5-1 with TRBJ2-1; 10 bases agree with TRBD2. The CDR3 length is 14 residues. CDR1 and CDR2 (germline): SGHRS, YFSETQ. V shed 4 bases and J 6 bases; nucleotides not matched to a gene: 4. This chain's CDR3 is CASSERGGPNEQFF. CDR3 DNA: TGCGCCAGCAGCGAGCGGGGGGGCCCCAATGAGCAGTTCTTC.

The CDR3 DNA reads TGTGCCACCAGCAGAGACAGGGGCCAGAACACTGAAGCTTTCTTT. Translated, it gives CATSRDRGQNTEAFF. The chain combines TRBV15 with TRBJ1-1, with D perhaps TRBD1 (6 bases). V was cut by 0 bases and J by 1 base, with 9 bases left in between. The germline V gene encodes CDR1 LNHNV and CDR2 YYDKDF (reference sequence). The CDR3 totals 15 residues. The complete variable domain, with remaining parts taken from reference TRBV15 and TRBJ1-1, reads DAMVIQNPRYQVTQFGKPVTLSCSQTLNHNVMYWYQQKSSQAPKLLFHYYDKDFNNEADTPDNFQSRRPNTSFCFLDIRSPGLGDTAMYLCATSRDRGQNTEAFFGQGTRLTVV.

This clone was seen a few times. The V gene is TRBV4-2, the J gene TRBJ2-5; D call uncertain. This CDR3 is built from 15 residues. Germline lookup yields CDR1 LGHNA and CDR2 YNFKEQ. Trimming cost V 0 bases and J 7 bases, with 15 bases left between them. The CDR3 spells CASSQDLASSGTQYF. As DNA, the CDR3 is TGTGCCAGCAGCCAAGATTTGGCCTCCTCGGGGACCCAGTACTTC.

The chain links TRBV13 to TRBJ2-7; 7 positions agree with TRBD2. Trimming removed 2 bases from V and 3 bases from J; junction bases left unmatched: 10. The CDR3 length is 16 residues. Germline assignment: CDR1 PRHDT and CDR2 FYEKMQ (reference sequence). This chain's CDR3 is CASSLSTRLARYEQYF. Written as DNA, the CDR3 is TGTGCCAGCAGCTTATCTACCCGACTAGCTCGCTACGAGCAGTACTTC.

The CDR3 loop is CASSILLGRENTGELFF. Written as DNA, the CDR3 is TGCGCCAGCAGCATCCTCTTGGGCAGGGAAAACACCGGGGAGCTGTTTTTT. The chain recombines TRBV5-1 with TRBJ2-2, with D perhaps matching TRBD1 (5 bases). V gave up 4 bases and J gave up 2 bases, with 18 bases separating them. Germline V lookup: CDR1 SGHRS, CDR2 YFSETQ. CDR3 length equals 17 residues.

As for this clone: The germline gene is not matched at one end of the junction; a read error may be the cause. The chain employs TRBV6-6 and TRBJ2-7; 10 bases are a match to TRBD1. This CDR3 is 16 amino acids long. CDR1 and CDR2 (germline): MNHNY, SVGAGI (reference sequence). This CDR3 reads CASSDSGQGGPYEQYF. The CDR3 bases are TGTGCCAGCAGTGACTCAGGACAGGGGGGTCCCTACGAGCAGTACTTC.